This is a list of T cell receptor beta chains from one sample in a study of a mutant IDH1 vaccine in newly diagnosed glioma. Their recognized antigens are unknown. Produced via immunoSEQ multiplex PCR; TCRdb's table is partial and in-frame only. The sample lists roughly 52,000 clones; 80% were seen once. The sequencing here drew on PBMCs, taken from a glioma patient whose treatment included an IDH1 peptide vaccine. The origin of the receptors is a middle-aged man with glioma. Each CDR3 is given with its conserved first and last residue. Fields, in order: J gene, D gene, V gene, clone size, CDR3 DNA, CDR3 protein. D genes are given only for firm matches. For some rows the clone size is stated as once, few or many, or as a class when expanded; others skip it.

TRBJ1-1	-	TRBV7-9	-	TGTGCCAGCAGCTCGGAATTGGTGAACACTGAAGCTTTCTTT	CASSSELVNTEAFF
TRBJ1-1	-	TRBV6-5	-	TGTGCCAGCAGTTACTGGCCGGGGGATATGAACACTGAAGCTTTCTTT	CASSYWPGDMNTEAFF
TRBJ1-4	-	TRBV29-1	-	TGCAGCGTGGAGGGGGGGGATAATGAAAAACTGTTTTTT	CSVEGGDNEKLFF
TRBJ1-2	-	TRBV2	-	TGTGCCAGCAGTGAGTGGGTCGATGGCTACACCTTC	CASSEWVDGYTF
TRBJ2-4	-	TRBV5-6	-	TGTGCCAGCAGCTGGGGGACACGATTAGCCAAAAACATTCAGTACTTC	CASSWGTRLAKNIQYF
TRBJ1-1	-	TRBV6-5	many	TGTGCCAGCAGTTACTCGTTCCTTTTGGACACTGAAGCTTTCTTT	CASSYSFLLDTEAFF
TRBJ2-7	-	TRBV6-5	-	TGTGCCACCCAAGACCTGACTAGAATCGACGAGCAGTACTTC	CATQDLTRIDEQYF
TRBJ2-7	TRBD2	TRBV4-1	-	TGCGCCAGCAGCCAAGAATCTAGCGGAACCTACGAGCAGTACTTC	CASSQESSGTYEQYF
TRBJ2-3	-	TRBV29-1	few	TGCAGCGTTGGGGGGACGGTTCTAGGTACGCAGTATTTT	CSVGGTVLGTQYF
TRBJ2-2	TRBD2	TRBV7-9	-	TGTGCCAGCAGACCCCATAGCGGGGGACGGACCGGGGAGCTGTTTTTT	CASRPHSGGRTGELFF
TRBJ2-2	-	TRBV14	-	TGTGCCAGCAGCCAAGGCCGGATCTCCACCGGGGAGCTGTTTTTT	CASSQGRISTGELFF
TRBJ1-1	-	TRBV2	-	TGTGCCAGCAGTGAGGGGGGCACTGAAGCTTTCTTT	CASSEGGTEAFF
TRBJ1-1	TRBD1	TRBV29-1	-	TGCAGCGCCGCGGGGACAGTCGAAGCTTTCTTT	CSAAGTVEAFF
TRBJ2-7	-	TRBV6-5	-	TGTGCCAGCAGTTACGGTTACAACGAGCAGTACTTC	CASSYGYNEQYF
TRBJ2-5	-	TRBV18	-	TGTGCCAGCTCACCAGTAGCAGCTCAACAAGAGACCCAGTACTTC	CASSPVAAQQETQYF
TRBJ1-1	TRBD1	TRBV27	once	TGTGCCAGCAGGCCAGGACAGGGAGGAAACACTGAAGCTTTCTTT	CASRPGQGGNTEAFF
TRBJ2-2	-	TRBV19	-	TGTGCCAGTAGTATATTGGAAGGGACCGGGGAGCTGTTTTTT	CASSILEGTGELFF
TRBJ1-1	-	TRBV6-6	few	TGTGCCAGCAGTAACCGGGGGGGGCCTAATGAAGCTTTCTTT	CASSNRGGPNEAFF
TRBJ1-2	-	TRBV20-1	-	TGCAGTGCTAGAGTACAAGGGCCATACACCTTC	CSARVQGPYTF
TRBJ2-5	-	TRBV5-1	-	TGCGCCAGCAGCTTAGGGATGATGCAAGAGACCCAGTACTTC	CASSLGMMQETQYF